These 30 T cell receptor beta chains originate from one sample sequenced in a study of blood T cell repertoires in COVID-19. Repertoires were generated with immunoSEQ multiplex PCR, while TCRdb's copy carries only in-frame clones and drops some. The sample lists about 90,000 clones, 75% to 90% occurring once. Sequenced: peripheral blood. The receptors originated from a woman of 80 years or more with active or convalescent COVID-19.

The CDR3 here is CASSLQGFSTDTQYF. The CDR3 DNA is TGTGCCAGCAGCTTACAGGGATTTAGCACAGATACGCAGTATTTT. V usage is TRBV7-6 and J usage is TRBJ2-3, with D possibly matching TRBD1 (5 bases). The ends were cut back, 2 bases at V and 0 bases at J, with 9 bases in the middle. CDR1 and CDR2 (germline): SGHVS, FNYEAQ. CDR3 size: 15 residues.

The chain has TRBV12-3 or TRBV12-4 and TRBJ2-2, with D hard to call. The CDR3 covers 13 residues. Trimming removed 7 bases at V and 3 bases at J, with 9 bases between. This chain's CDR3 is CASTLLHTGELFF. The CDR3 coding sequence is TGTGCCAGCACCCTACTCCACACCGGGGAGCTGTTTTTT.

The rearrangement links TRBV7-2 to TRBJ2-7; TRBD1 matches at 9 bases. The junction had 4 bases not matched to a gene; V was cut back by 4 bases and J by 3 bases. The length of the CDR3 is 14 residues. Germline CDR1 SGHTA, CDR2 FQGNSA. DNA for the CDR3: TGTGCCAGCAGCTCCGGACAGGGGTACTACGAGCAGTACTTC. Translation gives CASSSGQGYYEQYF.

This chain joins TRBV7-6 and TRBJ2-5; 8 bases fit TRBD1. The CDR3 sequence is 14 residues long. CDR1 and CDR2 from the germline V gene are SGHVS and FNYEAQ. The V gene end was trimmed by 5 bases and the J gene end by 4 bases; junction bases not matched to a gene: 6. CDR3 sequence: CASSPLDRAETQYF. CDR3 nucleotide sequence: TGTGCCAGCAGCCCGTTGGACAGGGCAGAGACCCAGTACTTC.

The chain has TRBV27 and TRBJ2-7; 7 positions match TRBD2. The CDR3 contains 14 residues. Germline CDR1 is MNHEY and CDR2 is SMNVEV (reference sequence). Germline trimming cut 5 bases from V and 4 bases from J; bases unmatched to any gene: 8. CDR3 amino acids: CASSPGGLGYEQYF. In DNA, the CDR3 is TGTGCCAGCAGTCCGGGAGGACTAGGTTACGAGCAGTACTTC.

This clone was seen once. The chain joins TRBV14 to TRBJ2-7; TRBD2 matches 7 bases. Germline values: CDR1 SGHDN, CDR2 FVKESK. The CDR3 totals 13 residues. Losses at the gene ends were 4 bases for V and 3 bases for J; bases not matched to a gene: 3. The CDR3 region has the DNA TGTGCCAGCAGCCGGGCGGGGGACTACGAGCAGTACTTC. This gives the protein CASSRAGDYEQYF.

V gene TRBV7-7 combines with J gene TRBJ2-2; D is perhaps TRBD1 (5 bases). V was pared by 3 bases and J by 4 bases, with 15 bases between. CDR3 length equals 16 residues. The germline CDR1 and CDR2 sequences are SSHAT and FNYEAQ (reference sequence). CDR3 sequence (DNA): TGTGCCAGCAGCTTCTTCCCCGGAAGGGGCACCGGGGAGCTGTTTTTT. This gives the protein CASSFFPGRGTGELFF.

The chain joins TRBV7-9 to TRBJ2-2, with D unresolved. This CDR3 has 14 residues. From germline, CDR1 is SEHNR and CDR2 FQNEAQ (reference sequence). V lost 1 base and J 6 bases, leaving 9 bases between the germline ends. CDR3 residues: CASSLDLSPGELFF. In DNA form, the CDR3 reads TGTGCCAGCAGCTTAGATCTATCCCCCGGGGAGCTGTTTTTT. The full variable domain, rest sourced from reference TRBV7-9 and TRBJ2-2, is DTGVSQNPRHKITKRGQNVTFRCDPISEHNRLYWYRQTLGQGPEFLTYFQNEAQLEKSRLLSDRFSAERPKGSFSTLEIQRTEQGDSAMYLCASSLDLSPGELFFGEGSRLTVL.

The CDR3 DNA follows: TGTGCCAGAAGGCGGGATGCCGTCGAGCAGTTCTTC. Its translation is CARRRDAVEQFF. The chain carries TRBV5-3 and TRBJ2-1, with D perhaps TRBD2 (6 bases). TRBV5-3 is sorted into the ORF group, with uncertain function. The V end lost 5 bases, the J end lost 10 bases, and 13 bases lay between the germline ends. The CDR3 is made up of 12 amino acids.

V is TRBV6-5 and J is TRBJ2-7; D possibly corresponds to TRBD2 (6 bases). Looked up from germline, CDR1 is MNHEY and CDR2 is SVGAGI. The CDR3 consists of 14 residues. V lost 6 bases to trimming and J lost 5 bases, with 17 bases between them. As DNA, the CDR3 is TGTGCCAGCAGGCGGGGCTCCCGGTCGAACGAGCAGTACTTC. Residues: CASRRGSRSNEQYF.

The V call is TRBV5-6, the J call TRBJ1-2; 9 bases agree with TRBD1. The trim removed 4 bases at V and 0 bases at J, leaving 4 bases unmatched. CDR1 and CDR2 (germline): SGHDT, YYEEEE. The CDR3 consists of 15 residues. Here the CDR3 DNA reads TGTGCCAGCAGCCGAGACAGGGGGACTAACTATGGCTACACCTTC. This translates into CASSRDRGTNYGYTF.

The genes are TRBV5-1 and TRBJ2-1; 11 bases map to TRBD1. V shed 0 bases and J 7 bases; nucleotides not matched to a gene: 3. CDR3 length equals 15 residues. Per the germline V gene, CDR1 is SGHRS and CDR2 is YFSETQ. DNA for the CDR3: TGCGCCAGCAGCTTGGGGACAGGGGGCGGGAATGAGCAGTTCTTC. This encodes CASSLGTGGGNEQFF. The complete variable domain, with remaining parts taken from reference TRBV5-1 and TRBJ2-1, reads KAGVTQTPRYLIKTRGQQVTLSCSPISGHRSVSWYQQTPGQGLQFLFEYFSETQRNKGNFPGRFSGRQFSNSRSEMNVSTLELGDSALYLCASSLGTGGGNEQFFGPGTRLTVL.

This chain links TRBV5-5 with TRBJ1-1, with D tentatively TRBD1 (6 bases). Germline V gives CDR1 SGHKS, CDR2 YYEKEE (reference sequence). With 3 bases removed from V and 3 bases from J, the gap between germline ends came to 9 bases. CDR3 length: 13 amino acids. Written as DNA, the CDR3 is TGTGCCAGCAGCTATACAGGGTACACTGAAGCTTTCTTT. It translates to CASSYTGYTEAFF.

This chain connects TRBV25-1 to TRBJ1-6; TRBD1 is a possible D gene (5 bases). This CDR3 comprises 17 residues. V gave up 1 base and J gave up 0 bases, with 10 bases separating them. Per germline, CDR1 MGHDK and CDR2 SYGVNS. The CDR3 DNA is TGTGCCAGCAGTGAATTGCAGGGTATCTCCTATAATTCACCCCTCCACTTT. Amino acid sequence: CASSELQGISYNSPLHF.

V usage is TRBV6-5 and J usage is TRBJ1-2, with a weak D call TRBD1 (6 bases). There are 15 residues in the CDR3. Per germline, CDR1 MNHEY and CDR2 SVGAGI. Trimming took off 4 bases at V and 8 bases at J, with 20 bases between the two ends. The CDR3 DNA sequence: TGTGCCAGCAGTTCGTACCGGGGGGGCGTGGGAGGCTACACCTTC. The encoded protein is CASSSYRGGVGGYTF.

The J gene is TRBJ1-4, the V gene TRBV28, with 7 bases fitting TRBD1. CDR1 and CDR2 from the germline V gene are MDHEN and SYDVKM. J gave up 7 bases and V 6 bases, and 8 bases lay outside the gene matches. This CDR3 comprises 14 residues. CDR3 amino acids: CASRDTGDGEKLFF. The CDR3 nucleotides are TGTGCCAGCAGAGACACAGGGGATGGTGAAAAACTGTTTTTT.

The chain has TRBV4-1 and TRBJ2-7; tentative D call: TRBD1 (7 bases). Germline CDR1 reads MGHRA; CDR2 reads YSYEKL. CDR3 size: 16 residues. V gave up 1 base and J gave up 4 bases, with 17 bases separating them. CDR3 nucleotides: TGCGCCAGCAGCCAAGGCCCGGGCCAGGGGGGTTACGAGCAGTACTTC. This sequence encodes CASSQGPGQGGYEQYF.

The V gene is TRBV28, the J gene TRBJ1-5; 10 bases match TRBD1. CDR3 size: 15 residues. With 5 bases clipped from V and 4 bases from J, the junction kept 5 bases outside the gene matches. CDR1 is MDHEN, CDR2 SYDVKM, per germline. The CDR3 bases are TGTGCCAGCAGTCCGCCGGGACAGGGGAATCAGCCCCAGCATTTT. Protein product: CASSPPGQGNQPQHF.

V and J are TRBV5-1 and TRBJ2-1; D unresolved. Trimming shortened V by 0 bases and J by 2 bases, and 9 bases separated the two germline ends. CDR1 and CDR2 from the germline V gene are SGHRS and YFSETQ. This CDR3 is 15 amino acids long. The CDR3 nucleotides read TGCGCCAGCAGCTTGGGGGCAGCCACCTACAATGAGCAGTTCTTC. Translated, it gives CASSLGAATYNEQFF.

V usage is TRBV11-3 and J usage is TRBJ1-6; D remains ambiguous. The CDR3 sequence is 14 residues long. Trimming removed 1 base from V and 9 bases from J, with 10 bases in between. The germline CDR1 and CDR2 sequences are SGHNT and YENEEA. The CDR3 DNA is TGTGCCAGCAGCTTAGGAGGTAAAGGTTCACCCCTCCACTTT. Translated, it gives CASSLGGKGSPLHF.

Concerning this clone itself: The junction shows a germline mismatch at one end, possibly a read error. The gene calls are TRBV7-3 and TRBJ2-1, with D unclear. There are 16 residues in the CDR3. CDR1 and CDR2 (germline): SGHTA, FQGTGA. The CDR3 sequence: CASSLTGTPSYNEQFF. CDR3 coding DNA: TGTGCAAGCAGCTTAACCGGTACCCCATCCTACAATGAGCAGTTCTTC.

The chain has TRBV19 and TRBJ1-1; no firm D call. V lost 8 bases, J lost 5 bases, and 12 bases lay in between. The germline gives CDR1 LNHDA, CDR2 SQIVND (reference sequence). The CDR3 is 12 amino acids. CDR3 protein: CASGLRGTEAFF. Written as DNA, the CDR3 is TGTGCCAGTGGACTCCGAGGGACTGAAGCTTTCTTT.

V is TRBV3-1 (or the pseudogene TRBV3-2) and J is TRBJ2-5, with D tentatively TRBD2 (5 bases). The germline V gene has CDR1 LGHDT and CDR2 YNNKEL (reference sequence). CDR3 length: 14 residues. The V end lost 6 bases, the J end lost 4 bases, and 15 bases lay between the germline ends. The CDR3 coding sequence is TGTGCCAGCAGGCCACCCGACCGGGGAGAGACCCAGTACTTC. Translated, it gives CASRPPDRGETQYF.

The genes are TRBV29-1 and TRBJ1-2, with 7 bases fitting TRBD1. The ends lost 4 bases at V and 3 bases at J; junction bases unmatched: 5. The length of the CDR3 is 13 residues. CDR1 and CDR2 (germline): SQVTM, ANQGSEA. CDR3 amino acids: CSVAQGLDYGYTF. CDR3 bases: TGCAGCGTTGCACAGGGGTTGGACTATGGCTACACCTTC.

This rearrangement joins TRBV7-9 to TRBJ2-7; 8 nucleotides align to TRBD2. V was clipped by 2 bases and J by 4 bases; unmatched bases: 13. In germline, CDR1 is SEHNR, CDR2 FQNEAQ (reference sequence). The CDR3 has 17 amino acids. CDR3 sequence: CASSLTLLAGGPYEQYF. CDR3 nucleotides: TGTGCCAGCAGCTTAACCCTACTTGCGGGAGGCCCTTACGAGCAGTACTTC. The variable domain in full, with the rest retrieved from reference TRBV7-9 and TRBJ2-7, is DTGVSQNPRHKITKRGQNVTFRCDPISEHNRLYWYRQTLGQGPEFLTYFQNEAQLEKSRLLSDRFSAERPKGSFSTLEIQRTEQGDSAMYLCASSLTLLAGGPYEQYFGPGTRLTVT.

V gene TRBV5-4 combines with J gene TRBJ2-5, with 7 bases identical to TRBD2. Germline V gene lookup returns CDR1 SGHNT and CDR2 YYREEE (reference sequence). This CDR3 region has 13 residues. Trimming at V came to 2 bases and at J to 5 bases, leaving 3 bases not matched to a gene. The CDR3 DNA reads TGTGCCAGCAGCTTCTCGGGGGGTGAGACCCAGTACTTC. Translating it yields CASSFSGGETQYF.

This chain joins TRBV21-1 and TRBJ2-3; the table's D call, TRBD2, was not checked against the DNA. TRBV21-1 is deemed a pseudogene. The CDR3 spans 16 residues. CDR3 in DNA: TGTGCCAGCAACCCCCTGATCGGGACTCCGAGGGATACGCAGTATTTT. Translating it yields CASNPLIGTPRDTQYF.

J is TRBJ1-6 and V is TRBV6-5, with TRBD1 matching 8 bases. This CDR3 has 14 amino acids. CDR1 and CDR2 from the germline V gene are MNHEY and SVGAGI. V was pared by 6 bases and J by 9 bases, with 7 bases of the junction left unmatched. The CDR3 DNA reads TGTGCCAGCAGCCCCCCCAGGGGGCTTTCACCCCTCCACTTT. Translation gives CASSPPRGLSPLHF.

The rearrangement links TRBV5-1 to TRBJ2-5; tentative D call: TRBD2 (5 bases). Germline-derived CDR1 and CDR2 are SGHRS and YFSETQ. The CDR3 runs 13 residues. With 3 bases removed from V and 5 bases from J, the gap between germline ends came to 11 bases. CDR3 sequence (DNA): TGCGCCAGCAGCTCCCGGACTGGGGAGACCCAGTACTTC. It codes for CASSSRTGETQYF.

This rearrangement joins TRBV10-3 to TRBJ1-5; D not certain. The CDR3 totals 15 residues. Germline-derived CDR1 and CDR2 are ENHRY and SYGVKD. Deletions cut 2 bases from V and 7 bases from J, with 15 bases between. CDR3 region: CAISELGISEQPQHF. CDR3 nucleotides: TGTGCCATCAGTGAGCTAGGCATATCGGAACAGCCCCAGCATTTT.